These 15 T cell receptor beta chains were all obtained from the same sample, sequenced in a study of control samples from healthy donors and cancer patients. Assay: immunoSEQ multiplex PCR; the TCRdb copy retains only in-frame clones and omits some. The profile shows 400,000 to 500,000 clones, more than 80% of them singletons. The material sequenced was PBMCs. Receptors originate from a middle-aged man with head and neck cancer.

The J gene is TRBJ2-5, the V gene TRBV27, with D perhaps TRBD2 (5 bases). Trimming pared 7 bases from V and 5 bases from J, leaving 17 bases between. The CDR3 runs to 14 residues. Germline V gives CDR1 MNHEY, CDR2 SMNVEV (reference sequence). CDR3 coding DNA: TGTGCCAGCACTACTAGTGGACCTCGGGAGACCCAGTACTTC. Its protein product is CASTTSGPRETQYF.

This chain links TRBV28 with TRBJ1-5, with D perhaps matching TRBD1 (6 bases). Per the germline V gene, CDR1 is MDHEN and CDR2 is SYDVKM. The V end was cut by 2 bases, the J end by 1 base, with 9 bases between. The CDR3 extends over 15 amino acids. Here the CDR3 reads CASSLATGSNQPQHF. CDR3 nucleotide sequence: TGTGCCAGCAGTTTAGCTACAGGGAGCAATCAGCCCCAGCATTTT.

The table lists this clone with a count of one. For the CDR3, the DNA is TGTGCCAGCAGCACCCGGACAGGGAGCTCCTACAATGAGCAGTTCTTC. Its translation: CASSTRTGSSYNEQFF. The chain is built from TRBV7-2 and TRBJ2-1; TRBD1 aligns across 8 bases. V gave up 5 bases and J gave up 0 bases; unmatched junction bases: 6. Germline-derived CDR1 and CDR2 are SGHTA and FQGNSA. CDR3 length equals 16 residues.

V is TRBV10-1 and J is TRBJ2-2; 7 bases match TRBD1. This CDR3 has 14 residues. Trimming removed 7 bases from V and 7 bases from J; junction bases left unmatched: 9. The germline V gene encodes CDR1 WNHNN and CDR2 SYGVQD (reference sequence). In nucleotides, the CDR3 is TGCGCCAGCAACCCTGACAGGGCGGGCGGGGAGCTGTTTTTT. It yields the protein CASNPDRAGGELFF.

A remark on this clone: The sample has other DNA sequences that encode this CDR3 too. CDR3 sequence (DNA): TGCGCCAGCAGCTTGGATGGAGGTTCCTTCTATGGCTACACCTTC. Protein sequence: CASSLDGGSFYGYTF. The V gene is TRBV5-1, the J gene TRBJ1-2; D is uncertain. CDR1 is SGHRS and CDR2 is YFSETQ in the germline V gene. V was cut by 0 bases and J by 4 bases, with 13 bases left in between. The CDR3 covers 15 residues. The whole variable domain, filled in from reference TRBV5-1 and TRBJ1-2, reads KAGVTQTPRYLIKTRGQQVTLSCSPISGHRSVSWYQQTPGQGLQFLFEYFSETQRNKGNFPGRFSGRQFSNSRSEMNVSTLELGDSALYLCASSLDGGSFYGYTFGSGTRLTVV.

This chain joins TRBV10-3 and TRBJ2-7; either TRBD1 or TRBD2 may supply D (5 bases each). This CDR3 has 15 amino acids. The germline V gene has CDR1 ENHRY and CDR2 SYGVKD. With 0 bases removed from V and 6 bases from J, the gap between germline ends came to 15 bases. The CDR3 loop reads CAISESITEGIEQYF. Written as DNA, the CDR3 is TGTGCCATCAGTGAGTCGATAACAGAGGGGATCGAGCAGTACTTC.

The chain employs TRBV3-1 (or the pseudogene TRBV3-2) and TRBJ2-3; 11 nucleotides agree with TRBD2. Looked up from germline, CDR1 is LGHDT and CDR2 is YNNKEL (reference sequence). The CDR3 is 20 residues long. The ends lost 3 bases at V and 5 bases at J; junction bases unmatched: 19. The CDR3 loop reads CASSHLKVSGRAIRGDTQYF. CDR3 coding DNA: TGTGCCAGCAGCCATCTAAAAGTTAGCGGGAGGGCCATACGGGGAGATACGCAGTATTTT.

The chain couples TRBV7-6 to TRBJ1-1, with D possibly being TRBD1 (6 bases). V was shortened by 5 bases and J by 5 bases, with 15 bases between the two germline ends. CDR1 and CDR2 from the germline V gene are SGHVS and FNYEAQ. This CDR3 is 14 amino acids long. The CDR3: CASSARGVDTEAFF. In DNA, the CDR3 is TGTGCCAGCAGCGCCAGGGGAGTTGATACTGAAGCTTTCTTT.

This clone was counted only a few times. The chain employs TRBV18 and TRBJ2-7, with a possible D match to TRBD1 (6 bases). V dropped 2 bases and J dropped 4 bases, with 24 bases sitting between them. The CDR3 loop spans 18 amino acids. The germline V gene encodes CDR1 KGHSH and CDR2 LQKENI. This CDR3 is CASSPVRGTGHGLYEQYF. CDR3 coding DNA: TGTGCCAGCTCACCAGTGCGCGGAACAGGGCATGGGTTGTACGAGCAGTACTTC.

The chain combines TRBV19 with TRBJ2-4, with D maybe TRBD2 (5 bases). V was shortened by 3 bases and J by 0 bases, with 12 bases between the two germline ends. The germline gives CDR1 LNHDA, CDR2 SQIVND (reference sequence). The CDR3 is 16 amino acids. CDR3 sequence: CASSMSGKLAKNIQYF. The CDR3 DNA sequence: TGTGCCAGTAGTATGAGCGGCAAATTAGCCAAAAACATTCAGTACTTC.

The CDR3 protein is CASSKDRGRWTEAFF. In nucleotides, the CDR3 is TGTGCCAGCAGCAAGGACAGGGGGCGGTGGACTGAAGCTTTCTTT. The chain is built from TRBV6-5 and TRBJ1-1; 11 bases are shared with TRBD1. Germline-derived CDR1 and CDR2 are MNHEY and SVGAGI. J was trimmed by 5 bases and V by 6 bases; bases with no gene match: 8. The CDR3 sequence is 15 residues long.

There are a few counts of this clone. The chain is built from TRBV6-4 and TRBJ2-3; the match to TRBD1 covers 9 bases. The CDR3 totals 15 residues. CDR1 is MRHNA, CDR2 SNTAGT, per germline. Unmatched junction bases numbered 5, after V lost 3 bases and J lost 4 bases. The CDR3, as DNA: TGTGCCAGCAGTGAGGAAACAGGGGGCGCAGATACGCAGTATTTT. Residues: CASSEETGGADTQYF.

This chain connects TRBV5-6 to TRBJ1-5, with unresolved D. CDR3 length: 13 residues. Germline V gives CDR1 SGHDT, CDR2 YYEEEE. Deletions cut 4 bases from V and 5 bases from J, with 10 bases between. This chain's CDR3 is CASSRQNDQPQHF. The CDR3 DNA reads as TGTGCCAGCAGCCGACAAAACGATCAGCCCCAGCATTTT.

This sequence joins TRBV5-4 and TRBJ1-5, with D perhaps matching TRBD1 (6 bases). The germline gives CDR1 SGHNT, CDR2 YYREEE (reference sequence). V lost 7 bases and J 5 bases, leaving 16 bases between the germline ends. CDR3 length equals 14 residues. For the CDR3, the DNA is TGTGCCAGCTCAGCATGGGGGCTCCATCAGCCCCAGCATTTT. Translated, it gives CASSAWGLHQPQHF.

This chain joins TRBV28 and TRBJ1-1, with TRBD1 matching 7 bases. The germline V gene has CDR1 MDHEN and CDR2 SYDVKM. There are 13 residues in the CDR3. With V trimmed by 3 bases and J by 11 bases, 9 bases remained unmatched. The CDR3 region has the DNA TGTGCCAGCAGTTTTCCTGAGACAGGGAAGGCTTTCTTT. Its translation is CASSFPETGKAFF.